This is a list of T cell receptor beta chains from one sample in a study of blood T cell repertoires in COVID-19. The repertoire was sequenced with immunoSEQ multiplex PCR; TCRdb's copy has only in-frame clones and lacks some. The data contain around 200,000 clones, just under 80% of them singletons. The sample consisted of peripheral blood. All receptors come from an elderly woman with active or convalescent COVID-19. Both conserved end residues are part of each CDR3. Each record gives: D gene, clone size, J gene, V gene, CDR3 protein, CDR3 DNA. The D gene is left open where the match is weak. Size is stated for part of the rows, as once, few or many counts, or as a class when the clone is expanded.

. . TRBJ2-7 TRBV10-3 CAISESGTGEQYF TGTGCCATCAGTGAGTCCGGAACGGGGGAGCAGTACTTC
TRBD2 . TRBJ2-3 TRBV2 CASKSRGGRSDTQYF TGTGCCAGCAAGTCACGGGGGGGCCGGTCAGATACGCAGTATTTT
TRBD1 . TRBJ1-1 TRBV6-1 CASSEGNRGLTEAFF TGTGCCAGCAGTGAAGGAAACAGGGGGCTCACTGAAGCTTTCTTT
. . TRBJ2-1 TRBV29-1 CSVEDYSAVSYNEQFF TGCAGCGTTGAAGATTATTCAGCGGTCTCCTACAATGAGCAGTTCTTC
TRBD2 . TRBJ2-3 TRBV4-1 CASSQQAGEAGNTDTQYF TGCGCCAGCAGCCAACAAGCGGGGGAGGCTGGAAACACAGATACGCAGTATTTT
. . TRBJ1-1 TRBV5-6 CASSSGRGFRATEAFF TGTGCCAGCAGCTCAGGCCGAGGGTTTCGGGCCACTGAAGCTTTCTTT
. . TRBJ2-7 TRBV28 CASSDPYENSYEQYF TGTGCCAGCAGTGATCCCTATGAAAATTCCTACGAGCAGTACTTC
TRBD1 . TRBJ1-4 TRBV7-9 CASSLSQGAGEKLFF TGTGCCAGCAGCTTAAGTCAGGGGGCAGGGGAAAAACTGTTTTTT
. . TRBJ1-2 TRBV3-1/TRBV3-2 CASSQVYWGGGYTF TGTGCCAGCAGCCAAGTCTACTGGGGGGGTGGCTACACCTTC
. . TRBJ2-3 TRBV11-2 CASSSMRRGGTDTQYF TGTGCCAGCAGCTCGATGAGGCGGGGAGGCACAGATACGCAGTATTTT
. . TRBJ2-2 TRBV5-4 CASSPRTGELFF TGTGCCAGCAGCCCGAGAACCGGGGAGCTGTTTTTT
. few TRBJ1-1 TRBV7-9 CASSLDRNTEAFF TGTGCCAGCAGCCTGGACAGGAACACTGAAGCTTTCTTT
. . TRBJ1-6 TRBV10-3 CAISETVNSPLHF TGTGCCATCAGTGAGACGGTAAATTCACCCCTCCACTTT
TRBD1 . TRBJ1-2 TRBV9 CASSVGPGTGVSYGYTF TGTGCCAGCAGCGTAGGCCCCGGGACAGGGGTTAGCTATGGCTACACCTTC
. . TRBJ1-5 TRBV2 CASQGVGTPSNQPQHF TGTGCCAGCCAGGGCGTCGGGACACCGAGCAATCAGCCCCAGCATTTT
TRBD1 many TRBJ2-7 TRBV5-6 CASSLNQGAYEQYF TGTGCCAGCAGCTTGAACCAGGGGGCCTACGAGCAGTACTTC
TRBD1 . TRBJ2-7 TRBV6-5 CASSLGQGVYEQYF TGTGCCAGCAGTCTGGGACAGGGGGTATACGAGCAGTACTTC
. . TRBJ2-7 TRBV7-2 CASSPPGVGVGYEQYF TGTGCCAGCAGTCCACCTGGGGTAGGGGTCGGCTACGAGCAGTACTTC